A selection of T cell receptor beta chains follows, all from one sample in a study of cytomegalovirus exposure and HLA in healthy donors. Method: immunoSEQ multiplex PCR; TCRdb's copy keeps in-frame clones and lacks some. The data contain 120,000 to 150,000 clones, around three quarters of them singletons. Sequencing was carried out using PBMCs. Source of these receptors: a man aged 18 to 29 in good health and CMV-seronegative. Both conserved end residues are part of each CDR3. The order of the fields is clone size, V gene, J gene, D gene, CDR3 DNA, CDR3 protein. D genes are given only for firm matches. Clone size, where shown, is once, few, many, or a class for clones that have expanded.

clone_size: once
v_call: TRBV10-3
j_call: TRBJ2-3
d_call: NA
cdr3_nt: TGTGCCATCAGTGAGACAGTTAGGGGTTCTTCAGATACGCAGTATTTT
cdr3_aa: CAISETVRGSSDTQYF

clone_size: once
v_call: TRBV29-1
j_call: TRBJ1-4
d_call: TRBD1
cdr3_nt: TGCAGCGCAGGGGGCTTTAATGAAAAACTGTTTTTT
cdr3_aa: CSAGGFNEKLFF

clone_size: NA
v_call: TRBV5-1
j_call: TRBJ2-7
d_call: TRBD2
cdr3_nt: TGCGCCAGCAGCGCCGGGGGGGGGCCGATCGAGCAGTACTTC
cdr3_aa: CASSAGGGPIEQYF

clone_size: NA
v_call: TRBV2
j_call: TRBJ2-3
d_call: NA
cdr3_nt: TGTGCCAGCGATGGCCCAGATACGCAGTATTTT
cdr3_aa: CASDGPDTQYF

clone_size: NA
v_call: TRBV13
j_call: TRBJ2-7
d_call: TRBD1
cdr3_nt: TGTGCCAGCAGCTATGTGAGACAGGGAATCTACGAGCAGTACTTC
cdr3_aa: CASSYVRQGIYEQYF

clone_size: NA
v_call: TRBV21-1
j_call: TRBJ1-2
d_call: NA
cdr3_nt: TGTGCCAGCAGCAATGACAGCAACTATGGCTACACCTTC
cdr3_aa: CASSNDSNYGYTF

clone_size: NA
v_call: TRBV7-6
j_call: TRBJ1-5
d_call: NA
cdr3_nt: TGTGCCAGCAGCTTAGGTGGGGGGGGCCAGCCCCAGCATTTT
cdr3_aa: CASSLGGGGQPQHF

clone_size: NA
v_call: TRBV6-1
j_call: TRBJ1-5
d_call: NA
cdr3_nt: TGTGCCAGCAGTGATGGAGGGTTTAGCAATCAGCCCCAGCATTTT
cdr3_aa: CASSDGGFSNQPQHF

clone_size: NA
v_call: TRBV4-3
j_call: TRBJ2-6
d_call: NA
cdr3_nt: TGCGCCAGCAGCCGCATAGTGAGCTCTGGGGCCAACGTCCTGACTTTC
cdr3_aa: CASSRIVSSGANVLTF

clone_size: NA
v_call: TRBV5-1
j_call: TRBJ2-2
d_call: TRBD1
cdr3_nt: TGCGCCAGCCGAACGACAGGGGGAGTAAAAGCGAACACCGGGGAGCTGTTTTTT
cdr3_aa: CASRTTGGVKANTGELFF

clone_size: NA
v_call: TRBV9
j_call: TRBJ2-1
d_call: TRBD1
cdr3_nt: TGTGCCAGCAGCGTCGTTGAGGGGGCGCATCCAACCTACAATGAGCAGTTCTTC
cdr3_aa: CASSVVEGAHPTYNEQFF

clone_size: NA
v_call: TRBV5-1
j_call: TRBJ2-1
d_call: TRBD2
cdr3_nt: TGCGCCAGCAGCTTGGGGGCTAGCGGGGGCCTATACAATGAGCAGTTCTTC
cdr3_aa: CASSLGASGGLYNEQFF

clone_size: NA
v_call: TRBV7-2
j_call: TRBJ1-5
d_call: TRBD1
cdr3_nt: TGTGCCAGCAGCTTAGCGCGGGCAGGGGGCCATCAGCCCCAGCATTTT
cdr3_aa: CASSLARAGGHQPQHF

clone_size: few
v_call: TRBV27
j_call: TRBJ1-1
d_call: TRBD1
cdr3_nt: TGTGCCAGCAGTTTATCGAGGACAGGGTGGAGTGAAGCTTTCTTT
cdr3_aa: CASSLSRTGWSEAFF

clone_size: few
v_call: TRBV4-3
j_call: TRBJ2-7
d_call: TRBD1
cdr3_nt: TGCGCCAGCAGCCGGACCACGGGACAGGGTGGATCCTACGAGCAGTACTTC
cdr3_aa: CASSRTTGQGGSYEQYF

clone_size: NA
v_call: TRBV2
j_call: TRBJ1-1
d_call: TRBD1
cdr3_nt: TGTGCCAGCAGGGGACAGAAGAACACTGAAGCTTTCTTT
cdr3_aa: CASRGQKNTEAFF

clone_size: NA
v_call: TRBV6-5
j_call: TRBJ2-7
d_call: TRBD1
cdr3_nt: TGTGCCAGCAGGCGCCCGGGACAGGGTATCAACGAGCAGTACTTC
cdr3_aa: CASRRPGQGINEQYF

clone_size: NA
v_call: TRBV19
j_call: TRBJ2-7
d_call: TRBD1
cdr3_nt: TGTGCCAGTAGTGCTCAGACAGGGGGCGAGCAGTACTTC
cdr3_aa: CASSAQTGGEQYF

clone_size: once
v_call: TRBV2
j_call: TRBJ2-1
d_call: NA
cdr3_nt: TGTGCCAGCCAGGGAACCTACAATGAGCAGTTCTTC
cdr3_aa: CASQGTYNEQFF

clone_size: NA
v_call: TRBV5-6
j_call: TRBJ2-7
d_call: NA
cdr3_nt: TGTGCCAGCAGCTTACGACAGACAGCCTACGAGCAGTACTTC
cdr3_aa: CASSLRQTAYEQYF

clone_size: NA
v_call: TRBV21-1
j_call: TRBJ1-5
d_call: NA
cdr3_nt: TGTGCCAGCCTGTTCCGACAGGGGGAAATCCCCAATCAGCCCCAGCATTTT
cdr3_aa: CASLFRQGEIPNQPQHF

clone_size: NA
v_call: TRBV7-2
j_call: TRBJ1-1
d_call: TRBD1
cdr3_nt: TGTGCCAGCAGCTTAAAGAGGGGGCGCGCCTGGGCTGAAGCTTTCTTT
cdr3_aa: CASSLKRGRAWAEAFF

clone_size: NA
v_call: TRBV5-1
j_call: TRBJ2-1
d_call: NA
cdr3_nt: TGCGCCAGCAGCTTGGGGGAACGGGGGAATGAGCAGTTCTTC
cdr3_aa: CASSLGERGNEQFF

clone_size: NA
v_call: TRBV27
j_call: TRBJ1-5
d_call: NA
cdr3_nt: TGTGCCAGCAGCCTACAGGTTTATCAGCCCCAGCATTTT
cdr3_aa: CASSLQVYQPQHF

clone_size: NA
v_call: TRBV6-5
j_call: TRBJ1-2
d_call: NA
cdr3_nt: TGTGCCAGCAGTGGAGTTAAATTATATGGCTACACCTTC
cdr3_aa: CASSGVKLYGYTF

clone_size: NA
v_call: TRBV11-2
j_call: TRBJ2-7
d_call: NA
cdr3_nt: TGTGCCAGCAGCGAATCCAGGTTTGGGTACGAGCAGTACTTC
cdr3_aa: CASSESRFGYEQYF

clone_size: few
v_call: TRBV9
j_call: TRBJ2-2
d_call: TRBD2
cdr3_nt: TGTGCCAGCAGGGCAGGACTAGCTGTTAACACCGGGGAGCTGTTTTTT
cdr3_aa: CASRAGLAVNTGELFF

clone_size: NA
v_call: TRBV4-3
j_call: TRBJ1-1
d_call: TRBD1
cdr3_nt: TGCGCCAGCAGCCATGGCAGGGGGCTGAGGACTGAAGCTTTCTTT
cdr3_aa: CASSHGRGLRTEAFF

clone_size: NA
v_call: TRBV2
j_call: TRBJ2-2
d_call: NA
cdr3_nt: TGTGCCAGCAGAGACACATTAAACACCGGGGAGCTGTTTTTT
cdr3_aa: CASRDTLNTGELFF

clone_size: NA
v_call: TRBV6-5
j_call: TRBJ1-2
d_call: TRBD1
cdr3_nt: TGTGCCAGCAGTTACTTGATAACAGGGGGGGGTGGCTACACCTTC
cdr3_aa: CASSYLITGGGGYTF

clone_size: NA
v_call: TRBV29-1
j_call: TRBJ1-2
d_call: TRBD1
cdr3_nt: TGCTCCGGGACAGGGGGCGATGGCTACACCTTC
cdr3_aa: CSGTGGDGYTF

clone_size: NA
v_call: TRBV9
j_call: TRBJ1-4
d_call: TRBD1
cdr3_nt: TGTGCCAGCAGCGTAGCTGTTGGGGAGGGGACAGGGCAGGAAAAACTGTTTTTT
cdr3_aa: CASSVAVGEGTGQEKLFF

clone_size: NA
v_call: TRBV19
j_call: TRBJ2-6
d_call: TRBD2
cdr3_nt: TGTGCCAGTAGTCGCCCGGGAGGTTCACTCACCGGGGCCAACGTCCTGACTTTC
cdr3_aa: CASSRPGGSLTGANVLTF

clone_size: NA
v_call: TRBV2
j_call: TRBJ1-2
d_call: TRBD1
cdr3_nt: TGTGCCAGCAGTGGTACAGGGGGCTCTCTCAATGGCTACACCTTC
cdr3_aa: CASSGTGGSLNGYTF

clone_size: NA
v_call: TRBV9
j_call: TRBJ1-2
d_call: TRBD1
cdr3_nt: TGTGCCAGCAGCGCCCAACAGGGGGACTATGGCTACACCTTC
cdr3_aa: CASSAQQGDYGYTF

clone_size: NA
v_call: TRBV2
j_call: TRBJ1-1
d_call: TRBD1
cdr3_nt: TGTGCCAACACTCCGACAGGGGCATTTGAAGCTTTCTTT
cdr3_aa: CANTPTGAFEAFF

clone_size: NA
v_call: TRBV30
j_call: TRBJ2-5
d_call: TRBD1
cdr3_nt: TGTGCCTGGAGCGTAGTCAGGGGGGAGACCCAGTACTTC
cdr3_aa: CAWSVVRGETQYF

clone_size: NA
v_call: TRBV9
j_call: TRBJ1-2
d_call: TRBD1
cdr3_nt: TGTGCCAGCAGCGTCAACCGGGACAGGGGGCGCCGGGATGGCTACACCTTC
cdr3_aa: CASSVNRDRGRRDGYTF

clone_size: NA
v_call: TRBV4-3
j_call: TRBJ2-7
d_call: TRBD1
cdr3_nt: TGCGCCAGCAGCCACCTCCCAGGACAGGGGTCCTACGAGCAGTACTTC
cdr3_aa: CASSHLPGQGSYEQYF

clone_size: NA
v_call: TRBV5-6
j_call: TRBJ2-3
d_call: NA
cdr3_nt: TGTGCCAGCAGCACCGGAGTCGCTAGCACAGATACGCAGTATTTT
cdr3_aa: CASSTGVASTDTQYF

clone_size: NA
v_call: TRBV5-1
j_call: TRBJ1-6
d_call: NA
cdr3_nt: TGCGCCAGCAGCTTGGGACAGGCTAGTGCCGCGAATTCACCCCTCCACTTT
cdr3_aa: CASSLGQASAANSPLHF

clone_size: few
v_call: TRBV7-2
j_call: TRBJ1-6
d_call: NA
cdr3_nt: TGTGCCAGCAGCCCCCCAGGTGGGGGGGCTGGTTCACCCCTCCACTTT
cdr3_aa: CASSPPGGGAGSPLHF

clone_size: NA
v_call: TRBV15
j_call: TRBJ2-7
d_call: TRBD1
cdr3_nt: TGTGCCACCAGCAGGGACAGGGGAATCTCCTACGAGCAGTACTTC
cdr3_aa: CATSRDRGISYEQYF

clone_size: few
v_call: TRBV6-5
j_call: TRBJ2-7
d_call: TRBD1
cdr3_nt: TGTGCCAGCAGTTACTCGGAGGTCAGGGGGCAGGACGAGCAGTACTTC
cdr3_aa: CASSYSEVRGQDEQYF

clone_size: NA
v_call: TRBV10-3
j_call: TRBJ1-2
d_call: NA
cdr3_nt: TGTGCCATCAGTGAAGAGTTGGGGGGGCCCGGGTATGGCTACACCTTC
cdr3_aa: CAISEELGGPGYGYTF

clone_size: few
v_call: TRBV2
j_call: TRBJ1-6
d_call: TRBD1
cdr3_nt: TGTGCCAGCAGTGACAGGGGGCTAGGTAATTCACCCCTCCACTTT
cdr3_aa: CASSDRGLGNSPLHF

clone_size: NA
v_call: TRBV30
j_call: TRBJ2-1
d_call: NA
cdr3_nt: TGTGCCTGGGGGGGAAGTCCCACGGGACACCCAGGGGATCAGTTCTTC
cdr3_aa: CAWGGSPTGHPGDQFF

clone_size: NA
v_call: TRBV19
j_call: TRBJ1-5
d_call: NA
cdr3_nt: TGTGCCAGTGGTGGGGGCCAGGGTTACAATCAGCCCCAGCATTTT
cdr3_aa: CASGGGQGYNQPQHF

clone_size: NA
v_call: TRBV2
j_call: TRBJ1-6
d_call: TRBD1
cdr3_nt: TGTGCCAGCAGTGGCCGGGACAGGGTTGATTCACCCCTCCACTTT
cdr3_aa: CASSGRDRVDSPLHF

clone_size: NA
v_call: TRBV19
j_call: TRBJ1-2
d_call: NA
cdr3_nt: TGTGCCAGTAGTGCGAATGACTACACCTTC
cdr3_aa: CASSANDYTF

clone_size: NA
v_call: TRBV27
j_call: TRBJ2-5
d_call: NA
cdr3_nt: TGTGCCAGCAGTCACGACCTGGAGGGGACCCAGTACTTC
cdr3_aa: CASSHDLEGTQYF

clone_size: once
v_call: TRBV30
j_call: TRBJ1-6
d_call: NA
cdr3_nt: TGTGCCTGGATGACAGGAAGGAATAATTCACCCCTCCACTTT
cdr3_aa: CAWMTGRNNSPLHF

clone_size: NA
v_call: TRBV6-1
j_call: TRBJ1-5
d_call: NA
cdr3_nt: TGTGCCAGCAGTGAAGGGGGAGGAAGGCGGACTAGCAATCAGCCCCAGCATTTT
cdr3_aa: CASSEGGGRRTSNQPQHF

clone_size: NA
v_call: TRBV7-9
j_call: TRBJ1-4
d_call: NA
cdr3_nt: TGTGCCAGCAGCTTAAGCCTACAGAGACTGTTTTTT
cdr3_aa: CASSLSLQRLFF